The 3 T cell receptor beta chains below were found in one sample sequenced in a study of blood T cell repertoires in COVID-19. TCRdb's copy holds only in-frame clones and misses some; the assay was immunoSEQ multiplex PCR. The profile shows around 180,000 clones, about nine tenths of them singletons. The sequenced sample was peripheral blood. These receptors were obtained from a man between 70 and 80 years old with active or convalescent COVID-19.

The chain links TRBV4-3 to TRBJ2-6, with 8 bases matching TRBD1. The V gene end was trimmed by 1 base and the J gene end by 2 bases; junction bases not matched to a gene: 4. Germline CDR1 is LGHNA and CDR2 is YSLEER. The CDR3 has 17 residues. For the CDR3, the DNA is TGCGCCAGCAGCCAAGGACAGGGGACAACTGGGGCCAACGTCCTGACTTTC. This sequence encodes CASSQGQGTTGANVLTF.

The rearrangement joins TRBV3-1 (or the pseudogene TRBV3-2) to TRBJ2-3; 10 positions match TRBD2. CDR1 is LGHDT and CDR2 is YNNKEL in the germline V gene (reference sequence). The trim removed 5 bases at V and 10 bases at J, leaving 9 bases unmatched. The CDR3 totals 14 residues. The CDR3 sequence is CASSEISGGAAQYF. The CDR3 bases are TGTGCCAGCAGCGAGATAAGCGGGGGGGCAGCGCAGTATTTT.

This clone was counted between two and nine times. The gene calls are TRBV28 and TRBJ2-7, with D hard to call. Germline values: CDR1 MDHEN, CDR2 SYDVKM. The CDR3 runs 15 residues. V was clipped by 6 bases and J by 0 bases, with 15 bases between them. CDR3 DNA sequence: TGTGCCAGCAGCACGACGTGGGCCAGCTCCTACGAGCAGTACTTC. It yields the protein CASSTTWASSYEQYF. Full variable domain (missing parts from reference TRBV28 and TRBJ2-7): DVKVTQSSRYLVKRTGEKVFLECVQDMDHENMFWYRQDPGLGLRLIYFSYDVKMKEKGDIPEGYSVSREKKERFSLILESASTNQTSMYLCASSTTWASSYEQYFGPGTRLTVT.